This entry describes one T cell receptor (beta chain). Its antigen remains unknown. The data were obtained in a study of siplizumab effects on memory and regulatory T cells. Study-level results: Mappable alloreactive CD4+ clones came from Treg cells less than 70% of the time on average with siplizumab, against approximately 26% in controls. Siplizumab produced a significant drop in alloreactive sequences attributable to unstimulated CD4+ memory cells.

Sequencing was performed with immunoSEQ multiplex PCR; in TCRdb, only in-frame clones are kept and a portion is missing. The sample contains around 97,000 clones, roughly 94% of which appear only once. The germline V gene encodes CDR1 MNHNY and CDR2 SVGAGI (reference sequence). The trim removed 5 bases at V and 5 bases at J, leaving 9 bases unmatched. CDR3 size: 15 residues. Sequencing was carried out using non-Treg CD4+ T cells sorted from blood. V gene TRBV6-6 combines with J gene TRBJ2-7, with 10 nucleotides matching TRBD1. The receptor's source is a human donor in good health. The CDR3 reads CASSQLGTGENEQYF. DNA of the CDR3: TGTGCCAGCAGTCAGCTTGGGACAGGGGAAAACGAGCAGTACTTC.